The subject of this entry is one T cell receptor (beta chain). What it binds is not known. The PCR was carried out with 60 Vbeta primers and 13 Jbeta primers. Produced via immunoSEQ multiplex PCR; TCRdb's table is partial and in-frame only. The sample holds 65,000 to 90,000 clones; about 70% are singletons and the top ten take 3% to 3.5%. Trimming left V 4 bases short and J 5 bases short, with 5 bases between. The germline V gene encodes CDR1 SGHAT and CDR2 FQNNGV. The CDR3 spans 11 residues. This entry is derived from a study of cytomegalovirus exposure and HLA in healthy donors. Study overall: As released early, the data held 80 million to 90 million unique TCRs from HLA-typed donors. Study-wide results and caveats: A link between a missense DCLRE1C variant and TCR beta V- and J-gene trimming emerged from a later analysis. About 180 TCR beta chains were listed as cytomegalovirus-associated. About 87% or about 30% of the time was how often most TCR beta V segments were productive, according to an earlier analysis.

The chain uses TRBV11-2 and TRBJ2-5; D is uncertain. The sample consisted of PBMCs. The source of this sequence is a man aged 35 to 55 in good health and CMV-seronegative. CDR3: CASSSVETQYF. CDR3 sequence (DNA): TGTGCCAGCAGCTCAGTGGAGACCCAGTACTTC. The complete variable domain, with remaining parts taken from reference TRBV11-2 and TRBJ2-5, reads EAGVAQSPRYKIIEKRQSVAFWCNPISGHATLYWYQQILGQGPKLLIQFQNNGVVDDSQLPKDRFSAERLKGVDSTLKIQPAKLEDSAVYLCASSSVETQYFGPGTRLLVL.